This is a list of T cell receptor beta chains from one sample in a study of blood T cell repertoires in COVID-19. Profiling relied on immunoSEQ multiplex PCR, and the TCRdb table lists in-frame clones only, not all of them. The top ten clones hold 10% of a sample with 300,000 to 450,000 clones, about 87% of them seen once. The specimen was peripheral blood. Receptor source: a woman younger than 45 with COVID-19, enrolled during active disease. The CDR3 runs from the conserved cysteine through the conserved F or W. A D gene is named only where the DNA matches it firmly. Clone size, where shown, is once, few, many, or a class for clones that have expanded.

>TRBJ1-6|NA|TRBD1|TRBV6-5|14
TGTGCCAGCAGCCAACGACAGGGGAGTTTACCCCTCCACTTT
CASSQRQGSLPLHF
>TRBJ2-3|NA|TRBD1|TRBV27|12
TGTGCCAGTCGACAGGGGGCCCATACGCAGTATTTT
CASRQGAHTQYF
>TRBJ1-2|NA|NA|TRBV14|13
TGTGCCAGCAGCCTACAGGTTAACTATGGCTACACCTTC
CASSLQVNYGYTF
>TRBJ2-1|NA|TRBD1|TRBV6-5|13
TGTGCCAGCAGTTACGACAGGGGAAATGAGCGGTTCTTC
CASSYDRGNERFF
>TRBJ2-1|NA|TRBD1|TRBV27|14
TGTGCCAGCAGCACGGACAGGGGTTTCAATGAGCAGTTCTTC
CASSTDRGFNEQFF
>TRBJ2-3|NA|NA|TRBV7-9|14
TGTGCCAGCAGCTTACAGTCAAGCACAGATACGCAGTATTTT
CASSLQSSTDTQYF
>TRBJ1-5|NA|TRBD1|TRBV28|15
TGTGCCAGCAGTTCGGACAGGGGGGGCAATCAGCCCCAGCATTTT
CASSSDRGGNQPQHF
>TRBJ1-4|NA|TRBD1|TRBV4-1|20
TGCGCCAGCAGCCAAGATCTTGGGACAGGGGGCTCCTCCGCTAATGAAAAACTGTTTTTT
CASSQDLGTGGSSANEKLFF
>TRBJ2-7|NA|TRBD2|TRBV6-2/TRBV6-3|15
TGTGCCAGCAGCTCTAAGCGGGAGGGCCTCTACGAGCAGTACTTC
CASSSKREGLYEQYF
>TRBJ1-2|NA|TRBD1|TRBV6-5|15
TGTGCCAGCAACTCCGGGACAGGGGAACCTTGGGGCTACACCTTC
CASNSGTGEPWGYTF
>TRBJ2-7|NA|TRBD1|TRBV2|14
TGTGCCAGCAGTGAAGGGGGACAGGGAAGTAGCCAGTACTTC
CASSEGGQGSSQYF
>TRBJ2-1|NA|NA|TRBV7-8|16
TGTGCCAGCAGCCCCCATGCCTCCGAACTTCACAATGAGCAGTTCTTC
CASSPHASELHNEQFF
>TRBJ2-5|NA|TRBD1|TRBV3-1/TRBV3-2|15
TGTGCCAGCAGCTTACAAACAGGGGGTCGGGAGACCCAGTACTTC
CASSLQTGGRETQYF
>TRBJ1-2|NA|NA|TRBV6-4|13
TGTGCCAGCAGTGACCCCTTGGGGCGCGGCTACACCTTC
CASSDPLGRGYTF
>TRBJ2-1|NA|TRBD2|TRBV27|16
TGTGCCAGCAGCCCCCAAACTAGCGGGAGTAGAAATGAGCAGTTCTTC
CASSPQTSGSRNEQFF
>TRBJ2-2|NA|NA|TRBV4-1|15
TGCGCCAGCAGCTCACGGGCAGGGGGGAGCGGGGAGCTGTTTTTT
CASSSRAGGSGELFF
>TRBJ2-7|NA|TRBD2|TRBV19|18
TGTGCCAGTAGTACAAAAATCGGGACTAGCGGGGAAACCTACGAGCAGTACTTC
CASSTKIGTSGETYEQYF
>TRBJ1-5|NA|NA|TRBV11-2|14
TGTGCCAGCAGCTTAAATACACCGAATCAGCCCCAGCATTTT
CASSLNTPNQPQHF
>TRBJ2-6|NA|TRBD1|TRBV10-2|17
TGCGCCAGCAGTGGGTCCCGGGACAGGGCCGGGGCCAACGTCCTGACTTTC
CASSGSRDRAGANVLTF
>TRBJ2-5|NA|TRBD1|TRBV15|14
TGTGCCACCAGCCCGGGGACAGGGCCAGAGACCCAGTACTTC
CATSPGTGPETQYF
>TRBJ1-1|NA|NA|TRBV21-1|13
TGTGCCAGCAGCAAAGAAGCTCAGGGTCGAGCTTTCTTT
CASSKEAQGRAFF
>TRBJ2-2|many|NA|TRBV7-3|14
TGTGCCAGCAGGGCCGGGTCGAACACCGGGGAGCTGTTTTTT
CASRAGSNTGELFF
>TRBJ2-2|many|TRBD1|TRBV9|15
TGTGCCAGCAGCGCCACGGGACAGCTCACCGGGGAGCTGTTTTTT
CASSATGQLTGELFF
>TRBJ2-7|NA|TRBD1|TRBV9|16
TGTGCCAGCAGCGTAGGGTCGGGGACAGGGGCCTACGAGCAGTACTTC
CASSVGSGTGAYEQYF
>TRBJ2-7|NA|NA|TRBV27|12
TGTGCCAGCAGTTTTATAGGAGGCGAGCAGTACTTC
CASSFIGGEQYF
>TRBJ1-4|NA|NA|TRBV28|14
TGTGCCAGCAGTGGGGGGGCAGTTAATGAAAAACTGTTTTTT
CASSGGAVNEKLFF
>TRBJ1-1|NA|NA|TRBV11-2|17
TGTGCCAGCAGCCCCCCCGTGTTTCAGGGAGGGGACACTGAAGCTTTCTTT
CASSPPVFQGGDTEAFF
>TRBJ1-4|NA|TRBD1|TRBV28|17
TGTGCCAGCAGTTTAGTTGTGGGACAGGGTACTAATGAAAAACTGTTTTTT
CASSLVVGQGTNEKLFF
>TRBJ1-5|NA|NA|TRBV28|15
TGTGCCAGCAGTTTCCCAGGGGCTGGCAATCAGCCCCAGCATTTT
CASSFPGAGNQPQHF
>TRBJ2-7|NA|TRBD1|TRBV4-1|15
TGCGCCAGCAGCCATGGGGACAGGGAAAGGTACGAGCAGTACTTC
CASSHGDRERYEQYF
>TRBJ2-7|NA|NA|TRBV5-4|15
TGTGCCAGCAGCTTGGAGTCTAGCAGGTCCTACGAGCAGTACTTC
CASSLESSRSYEQYF
>TRBJ1-6|NA|NA|TRBV10-3|14
TGTGCCATCAGTGAGTCGAGGGGGGGTTCACCCCTCCACTTT
CAISESRGGSPLHF
>TRBJ2-2|NA|TRBD1|TRBV5-1|14
TGCGCCAGCGCGACAGGGCTGAGGACCGGGGAGCTGTTTTTT
CASATGLRTGELFF
>TRBJ2-2|NA|TRBD2|TRBV4-1|17
TGCGCCAGCAGCCAAAAAGCGGGAGAGGGGGACACCGGGGAGCTGTTTTTT
CASSQKAGEGDTGELFF
>TRBJ2-7|NA|NA|TRBV28|12
TGTGCCAGCAGTGGACAGTCCTACGAGCAGTACTTC
CASSGQSYEQYF
>TRBJ2-5|NA|TRBD2|TRBV30|14
TGTGCCTGGAGTGTACGGACTAGCGGCGAGACCCAGTACTTC
CAWSVRTSGETQYF
>TRBJ2-7|few|TRBD1|TRBV6-1|14
TGTGCCAGCAGTGAATTGGCAGGGGGCGGCGAGCAGTACTTC
CASSELAGGGEQYF
>TRBJ2-2|NA|TRBD2|TRBV5-1|19
TGCGCCAGCAGCTTGGTCTGGTCTAGCGGAGCTACGAACACCGGGGAGCTGTTTTTT
CASSLVWSSGATNTGELFF
>TRBJ2-7|NA|TRBD1|TRBV19|14
TGTGCCAGTAGTGCACGACAGGGCCCCTACGAGCAGTACTTC
CASSARQGPYEQYF
>TRBJ2-3|NA|TRBD1|TRBV24-1|13
TGTGCCATCGGGACAGGCGACACAGATACGCAGTATTTT
CAIGTGDTDTQYF
>TRBJ2-5|NA|TRBD2|TRBV30|14
TGTGCCTGGGCTACCGGGACTAGATCCGAGACCCAGTACTTC
CAWATGTRSETQYF
>TRBJ2-3|few|TRBD1|TRBV28|16
TGTGCCAGCAGTCCACAATGGGACAGGCCCACAGATACGCAGTATTTT
CASSPQWDRPTDTQYF
>TRBJ2-7|NA|NA|TRBV29-1|12
TGCAGCGCCGGAGAGCCCAGCGGCGAGCAGTACTTC
CSAGEPSGEQYF
>TRBJ1-4|NA|NA|TRBV30|15
TGTGCCTGGAGTGCGGGGAACAGCGAGTTAGAAAAACTGTTTTTT
CAWSAGNSELEKLFF
>TRBJ1-5|once|NA|TRBV6-6|13
TGTGCCAGCAACCCTAATAGCAATCAGCCCCAGCATTTT
CASNPNSNQPQHF
>TRBJ2-2|NA|TRBD2|TRBV5-4|17
TGTGCCAGCAGCCTACCTCTAGCGGGAGGTCGGACCGGGGAGCTGTTTTTT
CASSLPLAGGRTGELFF
>TRBJ2-1|NA|NA|TRBV23-1|14
TGCGCCAGCAGTCATCTAACGCTCTTGAATGAGCAGTTCTTC
CASSHLTLLNEQFF
>TRBJ2-1|NA|NA|TRBV13|14
TGTGCCTCAGGGGGTAGCGGGATGGCCAATGAGCAGTTCTTC
CASGGSGMANEQFF
>TRBJ2-1|NA|NA|TRBV6-1|13
TGTGCCACTAGGGGGGAGGGCCTCAATGAGCAGTTCTTC
CATRGEGLNEQFF
>TRBJ1-2|NA|NA|TRBV23-1|12
TGCGCCAGCAGTCAATCTCACAGGGCAGACACCTTC
CASSQSHRADTF
>TRBJ2-7|NA|TRBD1|TRBV6-5|15
TGTGCCAGCAGTTACTCCGGGACAGGGACTTACGAGCAGTACTTC
CASSYSGTGTYEQYF
>TRBJ2-7|NA|NA|TRBV4-1|13
TGCGCCAGCAGCCACGGGGGAACCTACGAGCAGTACTTC
CASSHGGTYEQYF
>TRBJ2-1|NA|NA|TRBV28|16
TGTGCCAGCAACTCCGGGACTTTTAACCCTTTCCATGAGCAGTTCTTC
CASNSGTFNPFHEQFF
>TRBJ2-7|NA|TRBD1|TRBV30|16
TGTGCCTGGAGTGTATGGCCCAGGGACAGTAGCTACGAGCAGTACTTC
CAWSVWPRDSSYEQYF
>TRBJ2-2|NA|NA|TRBV6-1|17
TGTGCCAGCAGTGGTAGACTAGATCATATTTACACCGGGGAGCTGTTTTTT
CASSGRLDHIYTGELFF